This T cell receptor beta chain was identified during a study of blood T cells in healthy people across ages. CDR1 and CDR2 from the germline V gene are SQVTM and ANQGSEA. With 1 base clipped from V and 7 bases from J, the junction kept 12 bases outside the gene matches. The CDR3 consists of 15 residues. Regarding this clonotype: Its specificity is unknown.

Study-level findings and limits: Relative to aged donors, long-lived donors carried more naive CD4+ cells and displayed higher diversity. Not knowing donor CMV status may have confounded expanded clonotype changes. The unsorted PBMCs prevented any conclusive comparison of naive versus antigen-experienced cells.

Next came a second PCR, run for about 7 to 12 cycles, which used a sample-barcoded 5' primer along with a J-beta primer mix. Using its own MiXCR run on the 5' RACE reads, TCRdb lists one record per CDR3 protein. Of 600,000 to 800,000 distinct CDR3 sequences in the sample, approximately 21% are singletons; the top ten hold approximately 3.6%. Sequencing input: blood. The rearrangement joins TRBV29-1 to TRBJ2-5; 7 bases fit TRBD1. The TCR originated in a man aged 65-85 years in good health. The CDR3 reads CSVEVGQASGGTQYF. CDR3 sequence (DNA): TGCAGCGTTGAAGTTGGACAGGCCAGTGGTGGGACCCAGTACTTC.